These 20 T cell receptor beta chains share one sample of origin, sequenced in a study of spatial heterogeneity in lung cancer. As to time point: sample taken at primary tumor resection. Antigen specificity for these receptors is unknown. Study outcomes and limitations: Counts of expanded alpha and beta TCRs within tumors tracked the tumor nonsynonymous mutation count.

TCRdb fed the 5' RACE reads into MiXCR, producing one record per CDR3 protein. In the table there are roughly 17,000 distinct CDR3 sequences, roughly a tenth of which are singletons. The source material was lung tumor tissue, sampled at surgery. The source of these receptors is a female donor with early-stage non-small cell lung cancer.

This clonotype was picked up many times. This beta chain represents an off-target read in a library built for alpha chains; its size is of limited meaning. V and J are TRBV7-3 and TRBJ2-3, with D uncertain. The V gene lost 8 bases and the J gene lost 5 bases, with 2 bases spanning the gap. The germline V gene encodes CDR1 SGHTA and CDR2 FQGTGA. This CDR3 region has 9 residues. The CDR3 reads CASLDTQYF. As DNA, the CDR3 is TGTGCCAGCCTAGATACGCAGTATTTT.

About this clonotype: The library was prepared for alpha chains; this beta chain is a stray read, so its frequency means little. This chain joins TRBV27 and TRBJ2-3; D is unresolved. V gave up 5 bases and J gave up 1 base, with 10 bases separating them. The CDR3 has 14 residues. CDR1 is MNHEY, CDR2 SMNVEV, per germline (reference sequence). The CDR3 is CASSQSPRTDTQYF. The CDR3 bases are TGTGCCAGCAGTCAATCCCCCCGCACAGATACGCAGTATTTT.

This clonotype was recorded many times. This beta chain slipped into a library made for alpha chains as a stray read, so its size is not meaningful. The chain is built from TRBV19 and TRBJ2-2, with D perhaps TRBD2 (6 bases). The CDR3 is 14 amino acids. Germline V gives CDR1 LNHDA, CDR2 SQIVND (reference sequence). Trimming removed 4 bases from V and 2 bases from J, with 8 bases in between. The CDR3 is CASSSGVNTGELFF. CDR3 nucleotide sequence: TGTGCCAGTAGTAGCGGGGTTAACACCGGGGAGCTGTTTTTT.

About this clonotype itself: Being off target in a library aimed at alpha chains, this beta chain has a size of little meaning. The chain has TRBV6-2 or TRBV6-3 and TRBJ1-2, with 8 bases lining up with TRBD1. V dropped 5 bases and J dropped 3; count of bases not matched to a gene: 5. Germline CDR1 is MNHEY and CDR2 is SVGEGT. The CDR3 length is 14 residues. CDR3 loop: CASSKWGQDYGYTF. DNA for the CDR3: TGTGCCAGCAGTAAATGGGGACAGGACTATGGCTACACCTTC.

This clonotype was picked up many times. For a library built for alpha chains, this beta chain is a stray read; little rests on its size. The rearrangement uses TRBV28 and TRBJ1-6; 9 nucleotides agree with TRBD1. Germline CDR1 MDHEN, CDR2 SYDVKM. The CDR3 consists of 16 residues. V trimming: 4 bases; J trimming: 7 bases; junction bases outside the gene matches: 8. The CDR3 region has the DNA TGTGCCAGCAGTTCCCAACAGGGGGCAGGAAATTCACCCCTCCACTTT. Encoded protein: CASSSQQGAGNSPLHF. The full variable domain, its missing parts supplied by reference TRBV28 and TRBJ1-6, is DVKVTQSSRYLVKRTGEKVFLECVQDMDHENMFWYRQDPGLGLRLIYFSYDVKMKEKGDIPEGYSVSREKKERFSLILESASTNQTSMYLCASSSQQGAGNSPLHFGNGTRLTVT.

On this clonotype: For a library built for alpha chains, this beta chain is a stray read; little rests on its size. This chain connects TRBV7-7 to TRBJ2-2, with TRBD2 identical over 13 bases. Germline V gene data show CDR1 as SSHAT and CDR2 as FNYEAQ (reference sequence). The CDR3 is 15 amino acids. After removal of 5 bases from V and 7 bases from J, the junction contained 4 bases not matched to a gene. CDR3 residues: CASSEGLAGIGELFF. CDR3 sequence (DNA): TGTGCCAGCAGCGAGGGACTAGCGGGGATCGGGGAGCTGTTTTTT.

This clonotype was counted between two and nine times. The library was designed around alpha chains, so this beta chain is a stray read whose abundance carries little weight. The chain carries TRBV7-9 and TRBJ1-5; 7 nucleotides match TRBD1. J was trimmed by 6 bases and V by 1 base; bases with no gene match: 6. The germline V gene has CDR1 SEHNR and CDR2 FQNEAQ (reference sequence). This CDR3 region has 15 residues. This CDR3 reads CASSLGWAGGQPQHF. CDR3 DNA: TGTGCCAGCAGCTTAGGGTGGGCAGGGGGTCAGCCCCAGCATTTT.

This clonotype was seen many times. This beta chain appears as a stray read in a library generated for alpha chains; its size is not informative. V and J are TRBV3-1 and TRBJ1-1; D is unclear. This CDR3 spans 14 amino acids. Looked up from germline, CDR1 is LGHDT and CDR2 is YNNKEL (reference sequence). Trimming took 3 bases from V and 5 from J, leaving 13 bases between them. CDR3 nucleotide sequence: TGTGCCAGCAGCCATCAAAGGGCGGGGACTGAAGCTTTCTTT. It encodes CASSHQRAGTEAFF.

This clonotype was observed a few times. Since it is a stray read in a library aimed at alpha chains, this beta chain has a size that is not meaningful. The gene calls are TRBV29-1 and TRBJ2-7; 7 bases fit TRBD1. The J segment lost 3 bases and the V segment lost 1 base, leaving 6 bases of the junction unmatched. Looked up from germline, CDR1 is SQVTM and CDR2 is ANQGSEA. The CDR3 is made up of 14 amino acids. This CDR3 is CSVEVLRDSYEQYF. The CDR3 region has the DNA TGCAGCGTTGAAGTCCTAAGGGACAGCTACGAGCAGTACTTC.

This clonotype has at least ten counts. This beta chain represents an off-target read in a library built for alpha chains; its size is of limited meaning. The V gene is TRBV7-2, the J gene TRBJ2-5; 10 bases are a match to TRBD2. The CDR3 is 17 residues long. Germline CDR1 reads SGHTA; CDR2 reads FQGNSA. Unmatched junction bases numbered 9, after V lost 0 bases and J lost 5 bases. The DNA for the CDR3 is TGTGCCAGCAGCTTAGCGTCCCTAGCGGGGGCGGGGGAGACCCAGTACTTC. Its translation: CASSLASLAGAGETQYF.

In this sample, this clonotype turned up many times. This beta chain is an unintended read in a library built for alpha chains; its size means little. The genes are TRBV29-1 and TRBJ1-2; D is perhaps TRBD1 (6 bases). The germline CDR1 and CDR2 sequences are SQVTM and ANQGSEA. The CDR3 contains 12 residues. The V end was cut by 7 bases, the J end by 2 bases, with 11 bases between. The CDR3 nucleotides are TGCAGCGCAGGGGTGTTGAACTATGGCTACACCTTC. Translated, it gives CSAGVLNYGYTF.

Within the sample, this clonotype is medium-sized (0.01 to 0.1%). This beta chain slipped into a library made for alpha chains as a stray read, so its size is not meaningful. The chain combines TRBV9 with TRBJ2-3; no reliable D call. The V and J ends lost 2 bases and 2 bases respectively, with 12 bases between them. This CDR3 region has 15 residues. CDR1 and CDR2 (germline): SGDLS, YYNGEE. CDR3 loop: CASSVRASVTDTQYF. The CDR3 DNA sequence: TGTGCCAGCAGCGTTCGGGCCTCCGTCACAGATACGCAGTATTTT.

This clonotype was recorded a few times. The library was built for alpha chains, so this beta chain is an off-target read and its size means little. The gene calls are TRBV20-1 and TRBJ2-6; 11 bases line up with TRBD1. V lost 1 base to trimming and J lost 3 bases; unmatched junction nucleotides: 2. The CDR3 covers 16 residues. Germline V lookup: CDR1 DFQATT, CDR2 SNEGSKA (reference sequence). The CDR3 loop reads CSARGTGGLGANVLTF. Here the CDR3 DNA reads TGCAGTGCTAGAGGGACAGGGGGCCTTGGGGCCAACGTCCTGACTTTC.

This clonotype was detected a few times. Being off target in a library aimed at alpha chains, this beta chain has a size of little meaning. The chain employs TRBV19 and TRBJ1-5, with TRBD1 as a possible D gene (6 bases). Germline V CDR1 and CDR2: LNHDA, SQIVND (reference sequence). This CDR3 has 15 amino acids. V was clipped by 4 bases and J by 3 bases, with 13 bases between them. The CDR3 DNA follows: TGTGCCAGTAGTACAGGCAGGGGTCCCAATCAGCCCCAGCATTTT. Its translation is CASSTGRGPNQPQHF.

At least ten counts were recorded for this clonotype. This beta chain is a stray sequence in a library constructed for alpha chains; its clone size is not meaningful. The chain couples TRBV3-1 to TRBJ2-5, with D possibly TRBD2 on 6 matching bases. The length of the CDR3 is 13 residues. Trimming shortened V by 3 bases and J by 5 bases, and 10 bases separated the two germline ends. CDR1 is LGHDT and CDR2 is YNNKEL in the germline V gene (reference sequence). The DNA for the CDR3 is TGTGCCAGCAGCCAGGGGGGTGTGGAGACCCAGTACTTC. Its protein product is CASSQGGVETQYF.

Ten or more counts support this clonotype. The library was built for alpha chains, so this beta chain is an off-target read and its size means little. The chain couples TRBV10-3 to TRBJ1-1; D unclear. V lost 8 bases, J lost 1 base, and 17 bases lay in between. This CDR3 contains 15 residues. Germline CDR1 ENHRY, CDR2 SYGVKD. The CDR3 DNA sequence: TGTGCCATCGCTCCATCAAGGACTGAGAACACTGAAGCTTTCTTT. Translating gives CAIAPSRTENTEAFF.

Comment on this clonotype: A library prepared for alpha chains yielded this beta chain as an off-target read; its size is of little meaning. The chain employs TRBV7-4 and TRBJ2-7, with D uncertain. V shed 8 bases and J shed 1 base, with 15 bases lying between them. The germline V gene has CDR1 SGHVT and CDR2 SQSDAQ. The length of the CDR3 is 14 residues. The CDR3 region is CASSNIGRSYEQYF. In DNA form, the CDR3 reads TGTGCCAGCTCCAATATAGGCCGGTCCTACGAGCAGTACTTC.

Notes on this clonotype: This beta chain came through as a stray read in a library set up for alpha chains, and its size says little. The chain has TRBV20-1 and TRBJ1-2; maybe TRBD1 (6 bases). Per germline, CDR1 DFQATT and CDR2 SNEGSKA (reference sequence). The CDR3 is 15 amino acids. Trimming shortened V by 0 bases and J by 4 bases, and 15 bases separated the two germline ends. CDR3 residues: CSARDPGAIVYGYTF. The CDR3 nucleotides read TGCAGTGCTAGAGATCCGGGGGCAATTGTCTATGGCTACACCTTC.

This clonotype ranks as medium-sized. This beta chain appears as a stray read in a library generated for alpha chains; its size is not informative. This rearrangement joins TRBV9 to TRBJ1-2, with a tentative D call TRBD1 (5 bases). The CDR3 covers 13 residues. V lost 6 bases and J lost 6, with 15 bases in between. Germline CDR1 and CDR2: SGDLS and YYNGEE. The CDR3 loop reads CASNPQGWHGYTF. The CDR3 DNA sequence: TGTGCCAGCAACCCTCAGGGTTGGCATGGCTACACCTTC.

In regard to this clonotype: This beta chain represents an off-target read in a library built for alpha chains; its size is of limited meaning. CDR3 sequence reads: CASSPDINYGYTF. The CDR3 DNA sequence: TGTGCCAGCAGTCCCGACATTAACTATGGCTACACCTTC. The chain joins TRBV7-6 to TRBJ1-2; D uncertain. Trimming removed 6 bases at V and 1 base at J, with 9 bases between. The CDR3 is 13 residues long. Per the germline V gene, CDR1 is SGHVS and CDR2 is FNYEAQ. The full variable domain, with the rest looked up from reference TRBV7-6 and TRBJ1-2, is GAGVSQSPRYKVTKRGQDVALRCDPISGHVSLYWYRQALGQGPEFLTYFNYEAQQDKSGLPNDRFSAERPEGSISTLTIQRTEQRDSAMYRCASSPDINYGYTFGSGTRLTVV.